Detailed here is one T cell receptor beta chain. This entry is derived from a study of early T cells in non-severe SARS-CoV-2 infection. As for the study in general: Sequencing targeted bulk RNA from unsorted whole blood, leaving chains unpaired.

cDNA molecules, individually, were tagged with unique molecular identifiers. TCRdb itself ran the 5' RACE reads through MiXCR, one entry per CDR3 protein. The sample contains approximately 100,000 distinct CDR3 sequences, 11% of which appear only once. V lost 3 bases, J lost 7 bases, and 18 bases lay in between. CDR3 length equals 15 residues. Germline V CDR1 and CDR2: PRHDT, FYEKMQ (reference sequence). The sample taken for sequencing was whole blood. The clonotype comes from an adult who was a healthcare worker with PCR-confirmed SARS-CoV-2 infection or an uninfected control (not recorded which). This chain uses TRBV13 with TRBJ2-5; possibly TRBD2 for D (5 bases). This CDR3 is CASSFSRSGAGTQYF. CDR3 in DNA: TGTGCCAGCAGCTTTAGCCGATCAGGCGCGGGGACCCAGTACTTC.